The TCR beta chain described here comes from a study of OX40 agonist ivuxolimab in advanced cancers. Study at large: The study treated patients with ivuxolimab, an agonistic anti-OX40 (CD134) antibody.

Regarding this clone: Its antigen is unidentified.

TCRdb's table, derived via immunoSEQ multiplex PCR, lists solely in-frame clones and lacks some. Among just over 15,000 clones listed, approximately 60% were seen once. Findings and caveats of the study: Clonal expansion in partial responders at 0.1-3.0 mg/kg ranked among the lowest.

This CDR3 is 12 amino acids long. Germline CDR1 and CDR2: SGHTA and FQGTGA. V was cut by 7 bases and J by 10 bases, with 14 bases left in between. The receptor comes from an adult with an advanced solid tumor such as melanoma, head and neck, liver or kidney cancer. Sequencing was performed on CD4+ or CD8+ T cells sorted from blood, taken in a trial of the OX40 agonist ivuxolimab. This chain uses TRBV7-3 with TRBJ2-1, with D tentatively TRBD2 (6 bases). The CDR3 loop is CASKMGSGEQFF. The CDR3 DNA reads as TGTGCCAGCAAGATGGGGAGCGGGGAGCAGTTCTTC.